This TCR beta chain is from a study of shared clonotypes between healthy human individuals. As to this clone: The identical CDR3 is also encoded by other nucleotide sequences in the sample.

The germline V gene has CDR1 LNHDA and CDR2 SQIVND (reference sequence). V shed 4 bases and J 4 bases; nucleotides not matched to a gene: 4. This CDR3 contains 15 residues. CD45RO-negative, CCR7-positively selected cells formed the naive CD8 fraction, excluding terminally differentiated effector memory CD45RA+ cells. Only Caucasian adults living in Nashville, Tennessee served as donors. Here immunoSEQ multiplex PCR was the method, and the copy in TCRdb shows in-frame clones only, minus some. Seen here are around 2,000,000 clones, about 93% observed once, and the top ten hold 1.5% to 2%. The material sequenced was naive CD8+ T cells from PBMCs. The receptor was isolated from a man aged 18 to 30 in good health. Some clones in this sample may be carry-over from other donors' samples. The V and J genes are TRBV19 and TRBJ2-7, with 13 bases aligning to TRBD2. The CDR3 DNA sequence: TGTGCCAGTAGTACACGGACTAGCGGGAGTTACGAGCAGTACTTC. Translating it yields CASSTRTSGSYEQYF.